Listed here are 25 T cell receptor beta chains from one sample, sequenced in a study of T-cell memory formation after mild COVID-19. TCRdb re-analysed the 5' RACE reads in MiXCR, keeping a single row per CDR3 protein. The data contain around 510,000 distinct CDR3 sequences, about 20% of them singletons. The sequencing sample was made of PBMCs or a T cell subset sorted from them (not recorded which). The receptors were gathered from an adult woman who had mild COVID-19 (a few samples of this study predate the infection). Cell type and time point are not known.

This clonotype came up a few times. The chain combines TRBV20-1 with TRBJ1-4; no definite D call. Trimming pared 3 bases from V and 3 bases from J, leaving 11 bases between. CDR1 is DFQATT, CDR2 SNEGSKA, per germline (reference sequence). The CDR3 contains 14 residues. As DNA, the CDR3 is TGCAGTGCTAGCCGTTTCGTCCCTAATGAAAAACTGTTTTTT. Translating gives CSASRFVPNEKLFF.

This clonotype was detected only a few times. The junction differs from germline at one of its ends, possibly a read error. The chain employs TRBV12-3 or TRBV12-4 and TRBJ2-1; 15 bases match TRBD2. The CDR3 contains 18 residues. For the CDR3, the DNA is TGTGCCAGCAGCTTAGGACATGGGACTAGCGGGAGGATGAGTGAGCAGTTCTTC. Translating it yields CASSLGHGTSGRMSEQFF.

This clonotype has just a few counts. The chain employs TRBV12-3 or TRBV12-4 and TRBJ2-2; TRBD2 matches 8 bases. The CDR3 is 12 amino acids. V was clipped by 6 bases and J by 11 bases; unmatched bases: 5. This CDR3 is CASSQSGGELFF. CDR3 nucleotides: TGTGCCAGCAGCCAGAGCGGGGGAGAGCTGTTTTTT.

The chain recombines TRBV4-1 with TRBJ1-1; unclear D gene. V was cut by 8 bases and J by 3 bases, with 10 bases left in between. This CDR3 contains 12 residues. Germline V gene data show CDR1 as MGHRA and CDR2 as YSYEKL. CDR3 DNA sequence: TGCGCCAGCCATGGATTGGACACTGAAGCTTTCTTT. This sequence encodes CASHGLDTEAFF.

The chain couples TRBV7-3 to TRBJ2-3; TRBD2 matches at 9 bases. The CDR3 totals 15 residues. Trimming cost V 5 bases and J 1 base; bases outside gene matches: 4. Germline-derived CDR1 and CDR2 are SGHTA and FQGTGA. The chain's CDR3 is CASSTIAGGTDTQYF. For the CDR3, the DNA is TGTGCCAGCAGCACAATAGCGGGAGGCACAGATACGCAGTATTTT.

The chain carries TRBV7-8 and TRBJ2-2; 9 bases map to TRBD1. The J segment lost 4 bases and the V segment lost 8 bases, leaving 11 bases of the junction unmatched. This CDR3 is 16 amino acids long. Germline loops: CDR1 SGHVS, CDR2 FQNEAQ. CDR3 coding DNA: TGTGCCAGCCGCTACAACACAGGGGGCATCACCGGGGAGCTGTTTTTT. It translates to CASRYNTGGITGELFF.

The chain carries TRBV6-5 and TRBJ2-1, with D perhaps TRBD2 (6 bases). The V gene lost 0 bases and the J gene lost 2 bases, with 14 bases spanning the gap. Germline lookup yields CDR1 MNHEY and CDR2 SVGAGI. The CDR3 spans 17 residues. This CDR3 is CASSYSGPGVAYNEQFF. Here the CDR3 DNA reads TGTGCCAGCAGTTACTCGGGCCCGGGAGTGGCCTACAATGAGCAGTTCTTC.

V gene TRBV4-2 combines with J gene TRBJ2-7, with D possibly TRBD2 on 5 matching bases. Looked up from germline, CDR1 is LGHNA and CDR2 is YNFKEQ. The germline V and J ends were trimmed by 3 bases and 5 bases, with 14 bases remaining between them. This CDR3 is 14 amino acids long. The CDR3 loop is CASSQPGNPNEQYF. CDR3 nucleotide sequence: TGTGCCAGCAGCCAGCCCGGGAATCCAAACGAGCAGTACTTC.

The chain couples TRBV2 to TRBJ2-7; weak D call: TRBD2 (5 bases). CDR3 length equals 14 residues. The germline V gene has CDR1 SNHLY and CDR2 FYNNEI. V was shortened by 7 bases and J by 2 bases, with 15 bases between the two germline ends. CDR3 amino acids: CASKREYGPYEQYF. The CDR3 DNA follows: TGTGCCAGCAAGAGGGAATACGGCCCCTACGAGCAGTACTTC. Drawing the rest from reference TRBV2 and TRBJ2-7, the complete variable domain is EPEVTQTPSHQVTQMGQEVILRCVPISNHLYFYWYRQILGQKVEFLVSFYNNEISEKSEIFDDQFSVERPDGSNFTLKIRSTKLEDSAMYFCASKREYGPYEQYFGPGTRLTVT.

There are a few counts of this clonotype. The V and J genes are TRBV7-3 and TRBJ2-1, with TRBD2 identical over 7 bases. The CDR3 has 16 residues. V shed 5 bases, J shed 0 bases, and the junction held 7 bases outside the gene matches. Germline CDR1 SGHTA, CDR2 FQGTGA. CDR3: CASSPHTSVSYNEQFF. CDR3 DNA: TGTGCCAGCAGCCCCCATACTAGCGTCTCCTACAATGAGCAGTTCTTC.

V gene TRBV15 combines with J gene TRBJ2-1, with 8 bases lining up with TRBD2. CDR1 is LNHNV, CDR2 YYDKDF, per germline (reference sequence). This CDR3 comprises 15 residues. Trimming removed 3 bases from V and 7 bases from J; junction bases left unmatched: 8. The DNA of the CDR3 is TGTGCCACCAGCAGGCGGGGGGATTCGTTGAATGAGCAGTTCTTC. It encodes CATSRRGDSLNEQFF.

In its sample, this clonotype was seen a few times. The chain employs TRBV28 and TRBJ2-5; 11 bases are a match to TRBD2. The germline gives CDR1 MDHEN, CDR2 SYDVKM. There are 16 residues in the CDR3. The junction had 6 bases not matched to a gene; V was cut back by 1 base and J by 5 bases. This CDR3 is CASSLSLAGDDETQYF. CDR3 coding DNA: TGTGCCAGCAGTTTATCACTAGCGGGAGATGATGAGACCCAGTACTTC.

This clonotype was observed a few times. The rearrangement links TRBV7-9 to TRBJ2-7; TRBD2 agrees at 11 bases. The germline V gene has CDR1 SEHNR and CDR2 FQNEAQ (reference sequence). CDR3 length: 16 amino acids. Trimming cost V 0 bases and J 6 bases; bases outside gene matches: 7. CDR3 residues: CASSLALAGVFSEQYF. Written as DNA, the CDR3 is TGTGCCAGCAGCTTAGCACTAGCGGGAGTATTTTCCGAGCAGTACTTC.

The chain employs TRBV30 and TRBJ2-5; D unresolved. Trimming took off 0 bases at V and 2 bases at J, with 1 base between the two ends. CDR3 length equals 11 residues. The germline V gene has CDR1 GTSNPN and CDR2 SVGIG (reference sequence). The CDR3 reads CAWSVQETQYF. Written as DNA, the CDR3 is TGTGCCTGGAGTGTACAAGAGACCCAGTACTTC.

This clonotype was counted many times. The chain combines TRBV2 with TRBJ2-5; 13 positions match TRBD2. CDR1 SNHLY and CDR2 FYNNEI come from the germline V gene. The CDR3 totals 16 residues. Trimming removed 1 base from V and 8 bases from J; junction bases left unmatched: 7. The CDR3 coding sequence is TGTGCCAGCAGTGAAGGGACTAGCGGGAGAGGGACCACCCAGTACTTC. Translation gives CASSEGTSGRGTTQYF.

There are a few counts of this clonotype. V gene TRBV14 combines with J gene TRBJ1-1, with D uncertain. Trimming cost V 3 bases and J 6 bases, with 11 bases left between them. The CDR3 loop spans 13 amino acids. CDR1 is SGHDN, CDR2 FVKESK, per germline. The CDR3 loop reads CASSQGYLAEAFF. The CDR3 nucleotides are TGTGCCAGCAGCCAGGGATATCTGGCTGAAGCTTTCTTT.

This chain connects TRBV24-1 to TRBJ2-5, with no clear D. Trimming pared 2 bases from V and 1 base from J, leaving 7 bases between. The germline CDR1 and CDR2 sequences are KGHDR and SFDVKD. The CDR3 covers 14 residues. The DNA of the CDR3 is TGTGCCACCAGTGATTCCAACAGCCAAGAGACCCAGTACTTC. Translation: CATSDSNSQETQYF.

The V gene is TRBV7-3, the J gene TRBJ1-1; 10 nucleotides align to TRBD1. V dropped 4 bases and J dropped 1; count of bases not matched to a gene: 3. Germline CDR1 and CDR2: SGHTA and FQGTGA. There are 15 residues in the CDR3. The CDR3 DNA sequence: TGTGCCAGCAGCTCCGACAGGGGGCGGAACACTGAAGCTTTCTTT. Translating it yields CASSSDRGRNTEAFF.

The gene calls are TRBV5-1 and TRBJ2-1; TRBD2 matches at 14 bases. The V segment lost 2 bases and the J segment 5 bases; nucleotides outside the gene matches: 12. The germline gives CDR1 SGHRS, CDR2 YFSETQ. The CDR3 totals 19 residues. Here the CDR3 reads CASSFETSGGALSHNEQFF. The CDR3 DNA reads TGCGCCAGCAGCTTCGAGACTAGCGGGGGGGCCTTATCTCACAATGAGCAGTTCTTC.

In this sample, this clonotype turned up a few times. The chain carries TRBV2 and TRBJ1-4; D is perhaps TRBD1 (6 bases). CDR1 is SNHLY and CDR2 is FYNNEI in the germline V gene. The CDR3 is made up of 13 amino acids. V lost 7 bases and J 7 bases, leaving 13 bases between the germline ends. The CDR3 nucleotides are TGTGCCAGCAACTCAGGGGTGACTGAAAAACTGTTTTTT. Amino acids: CASNSGVTEKLFF.

This clonotype has just a few counts. This sequence joins TRBV7-9 and TRBJ2-1; TRBD2 matches 8 bases. This CDR3 comprises 16 residues. Germline lookup yields CDR1 SEHNR and CDR2 FQNEAQ (reference sequence). Trimming cost V 6 bases and J 4 bases; bases outside gene matches: 11. The DNA for the CDR3 is TGTGCCAGCAGACCCACTAGCGGTCCCTCTTACAATGAGCAGTTCTTC. Protein product: CASRPTSGPSYNEQFF.

In its sample, this clonotype was seen a few times. V gene TRBV7-2 combines with J gene TRBJ2-5; tentatively, D is TRBD1 (6 bases). V was cut by 4 bases and J by 2 bases, with 17 bases left in between. The CDR3 totals 16 residues. Germline CDR1 SGHTA, CDR2 FQGNSA. The CDR3 region is CASSSGQGGIQETQYF. CDR3 nucleotides: TGTGCCAGCAGCTCCGGCCAAGGGGGAATACAAGAGACCCAGTACTTC.

V gene TRBV3-1 combines with J gene TRBJ1-1, with D uncertain. CDR1 and CDR2 (germline): LGHDT, YNNKEL (reference sequence). The CDR3 extends over 15 amino acids. The V end was cut by 1 base, the J end by 1 base, with 10 bases between. The CDR3 region has the DNA TGTGCCAGCAGCCAAGCTCTGGTCGCGAACACTGAAGCTTTCTTT. It encodes CASSQALVANTEAFF.

The gene calls are TRBV5-1 and TRBJ1-2; D not resolved. The CDR3 spans 14 residues. Germline V lookup: CDR1 SGHRS, CDR2 YFSETQ. Trimming shortened V by 1 base and J by 3 bases, and 10 bases separated the two germline ends. The CDR3 is CASSLSPADYGYTF. Here the CDR3 DNA reads TGCGCCAGCAGCTTGAGTCCGGCAGACTATGGCTACACCTTC.

At least ten counts were recorded for this clonotype. The chain links TRBV5-4 to TRBJ2-3; no firm D call. CDR1 and CDR2 (germline): SGHNT, YYREEE (reference sequence). V was pared by 0 bases and J by 5 bases, with 4 bases between. The CDR3 loop spans 12 amino acids. The CDR3 DNA reads TGTGCCAGCAGCTTGGTCGGAGATACGCAGTATTTT. It yields the protein CASSLVGDTQYF. The variable domain in full, completed from reference TRBV5-4 and TRBJ2-3, reads ETGVTQSPTHLIKTRGQQVTLRCSSQSGHNTVSWYQQALGQGPQFIFQYYREEENGRGNFPPRFSGLQFPNYSSELNVNALELDDSALYLCASSLVGDTQYFGPGTRLTVL.